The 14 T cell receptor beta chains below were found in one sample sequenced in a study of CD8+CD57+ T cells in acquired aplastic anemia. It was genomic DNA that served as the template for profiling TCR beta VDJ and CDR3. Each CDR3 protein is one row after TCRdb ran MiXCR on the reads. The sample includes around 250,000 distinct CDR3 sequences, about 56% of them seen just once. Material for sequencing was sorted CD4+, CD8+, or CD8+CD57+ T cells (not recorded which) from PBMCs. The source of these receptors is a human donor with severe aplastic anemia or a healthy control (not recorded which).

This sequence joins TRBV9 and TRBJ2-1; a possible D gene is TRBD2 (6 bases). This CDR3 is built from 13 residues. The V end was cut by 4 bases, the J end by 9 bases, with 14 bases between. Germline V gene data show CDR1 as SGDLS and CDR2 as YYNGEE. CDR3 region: CASSSSSAGEQFF. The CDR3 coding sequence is TGTGCCAGCAGCTCGTCTAGCGCTGGTGAGCAGTTCTTC.

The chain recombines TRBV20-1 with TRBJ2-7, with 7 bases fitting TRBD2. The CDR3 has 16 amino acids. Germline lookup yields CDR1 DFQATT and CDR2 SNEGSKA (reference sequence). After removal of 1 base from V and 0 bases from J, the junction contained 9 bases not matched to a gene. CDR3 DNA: TGCAGTGCTAGAGCCCCCCCAGCGGGGAGCTCCTACGAGCAGTACTTC. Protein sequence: CSARAPPAGSSYEQYF.

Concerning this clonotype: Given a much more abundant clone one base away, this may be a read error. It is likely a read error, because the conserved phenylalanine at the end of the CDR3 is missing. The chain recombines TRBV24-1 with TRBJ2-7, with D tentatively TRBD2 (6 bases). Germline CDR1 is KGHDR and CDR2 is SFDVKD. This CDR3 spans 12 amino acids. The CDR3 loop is CASSLPGREQYL. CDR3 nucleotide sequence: TGTGCCAGCAGTCTCCCAGGGAGGGAGCAGTACTTA.

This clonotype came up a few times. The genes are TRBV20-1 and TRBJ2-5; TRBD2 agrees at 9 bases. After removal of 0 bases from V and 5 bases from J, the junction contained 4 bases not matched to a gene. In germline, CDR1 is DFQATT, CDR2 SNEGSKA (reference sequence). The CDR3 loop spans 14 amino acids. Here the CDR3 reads CSARDGREGETQYF. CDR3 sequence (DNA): TGCAGTGCTAGAGATGGGCGGGAGGGCGAGACCCAGTACTTC.

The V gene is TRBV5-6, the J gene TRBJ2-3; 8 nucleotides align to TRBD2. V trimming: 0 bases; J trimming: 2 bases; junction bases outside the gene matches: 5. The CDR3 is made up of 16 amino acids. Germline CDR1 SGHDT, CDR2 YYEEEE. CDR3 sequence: CASSLDTGGPTDTQYF. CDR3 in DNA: TGTGCCAGCAGCTTGGACACGGGGGGGCCCACAGATACGCAGTATTTT. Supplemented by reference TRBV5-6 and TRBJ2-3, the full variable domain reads DAGVTQSPTHLIKTRGQQVTLRCSPKSGHDTVSWYQQALGQGPQFIFQYYEEEERQRGNFPDRFSGHQFPNYSSELNVNALLLGDSALYLCASSLDTGGPTDTQYFGPGTRLTVL.

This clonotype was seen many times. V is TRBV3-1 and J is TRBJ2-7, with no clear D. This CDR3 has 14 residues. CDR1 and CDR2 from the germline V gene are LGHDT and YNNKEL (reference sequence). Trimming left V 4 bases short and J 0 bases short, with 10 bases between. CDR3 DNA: TGTGCCAGCAGCCTGCCGGGCCTCTCCTACGAGCAGTACTTC. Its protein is CASSLPGLSYEQYF.

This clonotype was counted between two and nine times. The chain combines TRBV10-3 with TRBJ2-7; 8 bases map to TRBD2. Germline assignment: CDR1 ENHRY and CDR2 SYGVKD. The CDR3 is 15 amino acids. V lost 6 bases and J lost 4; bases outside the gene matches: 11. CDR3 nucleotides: TGTGCCATCAGGAAGCGGGAGAGTTTAGGATACGAGCAGTACTTC. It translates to CAIRKRESLGYEQYF.

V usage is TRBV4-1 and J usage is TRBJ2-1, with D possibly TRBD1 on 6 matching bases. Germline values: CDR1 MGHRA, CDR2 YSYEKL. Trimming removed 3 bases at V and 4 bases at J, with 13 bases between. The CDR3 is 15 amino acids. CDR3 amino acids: CASSHTGNRYNEQFF. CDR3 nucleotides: TGCGCCAGCAGCCATACAGGGAATAGGTACAATGAGCAGTTCTTC.

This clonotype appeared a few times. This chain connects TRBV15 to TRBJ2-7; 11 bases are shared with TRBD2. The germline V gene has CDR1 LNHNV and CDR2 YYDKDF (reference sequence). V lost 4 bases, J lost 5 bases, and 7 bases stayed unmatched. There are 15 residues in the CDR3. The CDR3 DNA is TGTGCCACCAGCATGCTAGCGGGAGGATCTAACGAGCAGTACTTC. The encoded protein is CATSMLAGGSNEQYF.

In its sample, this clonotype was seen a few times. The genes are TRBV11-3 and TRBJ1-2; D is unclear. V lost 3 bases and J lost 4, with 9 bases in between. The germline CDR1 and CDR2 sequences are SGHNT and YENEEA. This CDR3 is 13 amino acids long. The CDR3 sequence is CASSFGSLYGYTF. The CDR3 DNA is TGTGCCAGCAGCTTCGGTTCGCTCTATGGCTACACCTTC. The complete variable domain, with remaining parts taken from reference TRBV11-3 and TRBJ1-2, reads EAGVVQSPRYKIIEKKQPVAFWCNPISGHNTLYWYLQNLGQGPELLIRYENEEAVDDSQLPKDRFSAERLKGVDSTLKIQPAELGDSAVYLCASSFGSLYGYTFGSGTRLTVV.

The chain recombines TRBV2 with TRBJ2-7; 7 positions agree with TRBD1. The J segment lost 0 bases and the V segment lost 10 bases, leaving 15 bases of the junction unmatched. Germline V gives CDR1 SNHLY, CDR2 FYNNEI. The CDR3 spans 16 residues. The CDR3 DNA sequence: TGTGCCACCGTACGTAACAGGGGAACGAGCTCCTACGAGCAGTACTTC. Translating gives CATVRNRGTSSYEQYF.

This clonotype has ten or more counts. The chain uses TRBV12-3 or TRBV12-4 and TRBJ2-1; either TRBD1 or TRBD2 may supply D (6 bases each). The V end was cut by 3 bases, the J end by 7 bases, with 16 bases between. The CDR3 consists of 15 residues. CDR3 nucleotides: TGTGCCAGCAGTTTTCCGACGGGGGCTACAAATGAGCAGTTCTTC. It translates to CASSFPTGATNEQFF.

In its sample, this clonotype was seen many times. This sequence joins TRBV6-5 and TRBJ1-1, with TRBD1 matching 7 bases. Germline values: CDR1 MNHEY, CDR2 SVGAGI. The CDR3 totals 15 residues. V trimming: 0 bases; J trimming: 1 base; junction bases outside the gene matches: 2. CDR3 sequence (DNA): TGTGCCAGCAGTTACTCGGGGACAGAGAACACTGAAGCTTTCTTT. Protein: CASSYSGTENTEAFF.

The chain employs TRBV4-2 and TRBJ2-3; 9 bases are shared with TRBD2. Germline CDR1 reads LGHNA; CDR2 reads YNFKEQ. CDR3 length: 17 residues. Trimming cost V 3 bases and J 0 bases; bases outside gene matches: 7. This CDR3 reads CASSQSSSGASTDTQYF. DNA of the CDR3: TGTGCCAGCAGCCAGTCCTCTAGCGGGGCTAGCACAGATACGCAGTATTTT.